This T cell receptor beta chain came from a study of blood T cell repertoires in COVID-19. Study-level background: Samples representing acute and convalescent COVID-19 were sourced from the United States, Italy and Spain. T cells, B-cell-depleted T cells, or PBMCs provided the cDNA or gDNA that served as material.

This CDR3 is 16 amino acids long. Trimming removed 4 bases from V and 5 bases from J, with 18 bases in between. CDR1 and CDR2 (germline): GTSNPN, SVGIG (reference sequence). Study processing details: The assay estimated nucleated cells by amplifying reference gene primers. Generated by immunoSEQ multiplex PCR, the TCRdb table keeps only in-frame clones and is missing some. V, J and clone size are those of that table, while D and trimming were read from the DNA. This table holds around 80,000 clones, about four fifths found once. The sequencing input was peripheral blood. This chain links TRBV30 with TRBJ1-6; the D gene is possibly TRBD1 (5 bases). The TCR comes from a woman older than 75 with acute or convalescent COVID-19. CDR3 protein: CAWTTMGGINNSPLHF. The CDR3 region has the DNA TGTGCCTGGACCACAATGGGGGGGATTAATAATTCACCCCTCCACTTT.